This T cell receptor beta chain was obtained from a study of human T cells and chemical hapten exposure. Looking at the study overall: Per-sample variation in TCR yield stemmed mainly from small pooled library volume differences.

Described time point: healthy volunteer bleed at 6 weeks. Total RNA was isolated from unfractionated whole blood. V lost 4 bases and J lost 3; bases outside the gene matches: 13. The CDR3 is 17 amino acids. Germline loops: CDR1 MDHEN, CDR2 SYDVKM. Findings and caveats of the study: Sensitizing with DPC caused no change in TCRs above 1 in 1000 frequency.

This clonotype was seen ten or more times. The antigen is unknown. What the library attached to individual cDNA molecules were unique molecular identifiers. Under the authors' procedure: TCRs per sample had a median of roughly 96,000 and ranged from about 23,224 to 750,000. TCRdb processed the RACE reads anew with MiXCR; each CDR3 protein has one entry. The authors' filters were not applied to this entry. The table has 65,000 or so distinct CDR3 sequences, under 7.5% seen once. Material: whole blood. The chain carries TRBV28 and TRBJ2-7, with 9 positions matching TRBD2. This receptor was identified in a female donor in good health. Some clones in this sample may be carry-over from other donors' samples. The CDR3 region has the DNA TGTGCCAGCAGTTCAGGGACTAGCCACAAACCAAGCTACGAGCAGTACTTC. Translated: CASSSGTSHKPSYEQYF.